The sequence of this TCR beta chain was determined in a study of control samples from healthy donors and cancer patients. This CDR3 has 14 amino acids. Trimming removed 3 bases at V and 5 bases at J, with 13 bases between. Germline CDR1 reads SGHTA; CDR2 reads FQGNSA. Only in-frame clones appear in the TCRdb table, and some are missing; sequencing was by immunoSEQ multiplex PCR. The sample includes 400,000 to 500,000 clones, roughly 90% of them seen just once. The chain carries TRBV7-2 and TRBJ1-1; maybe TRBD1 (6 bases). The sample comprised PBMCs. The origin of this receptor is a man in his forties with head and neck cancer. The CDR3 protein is CASSFGGLGTEAFF. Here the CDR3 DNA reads TGTGCCAGCAGCTTTGGGGGCTTGGGGACTGAAGCTTTCTTT.